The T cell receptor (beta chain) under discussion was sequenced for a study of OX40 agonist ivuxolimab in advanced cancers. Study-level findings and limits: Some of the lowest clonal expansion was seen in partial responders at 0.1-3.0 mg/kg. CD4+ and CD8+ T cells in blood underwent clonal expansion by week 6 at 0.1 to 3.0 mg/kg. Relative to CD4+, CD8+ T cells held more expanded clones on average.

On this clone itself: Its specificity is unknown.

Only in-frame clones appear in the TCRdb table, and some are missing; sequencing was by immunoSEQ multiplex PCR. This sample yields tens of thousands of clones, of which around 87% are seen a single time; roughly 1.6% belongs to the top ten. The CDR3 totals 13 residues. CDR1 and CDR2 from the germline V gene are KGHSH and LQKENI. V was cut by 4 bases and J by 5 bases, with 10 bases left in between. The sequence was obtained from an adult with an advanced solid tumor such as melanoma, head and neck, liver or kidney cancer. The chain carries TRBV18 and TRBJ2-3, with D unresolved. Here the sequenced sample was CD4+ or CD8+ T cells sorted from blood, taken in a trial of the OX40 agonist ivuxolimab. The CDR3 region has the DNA TGTGCCAGCTCACGGCAGGCTCTAGATACGCAGTATTTT. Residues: CASSRQALDTQYF.